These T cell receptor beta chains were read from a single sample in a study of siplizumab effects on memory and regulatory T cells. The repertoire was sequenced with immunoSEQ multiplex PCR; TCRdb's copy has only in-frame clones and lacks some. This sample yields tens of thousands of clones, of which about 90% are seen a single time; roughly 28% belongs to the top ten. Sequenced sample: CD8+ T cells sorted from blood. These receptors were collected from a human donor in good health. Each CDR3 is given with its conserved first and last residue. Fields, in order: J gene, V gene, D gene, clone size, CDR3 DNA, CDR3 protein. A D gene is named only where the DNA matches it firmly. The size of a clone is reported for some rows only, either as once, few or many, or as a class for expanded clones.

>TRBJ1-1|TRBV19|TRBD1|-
TGTGCCAGTAGTTGGGCAGGGGGCCTTACTGAAGCTTTCTTT
CASSWAGGLTEAFF
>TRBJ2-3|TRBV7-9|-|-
TGTGCCAGCAGCTTATTACCGGCTTACCAAGCAGATACGCAGTATTTT
CASSLLPAYQADTQYF
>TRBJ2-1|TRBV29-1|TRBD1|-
TGCAGCGATTCCGGGACAGGCAATGAGCAGTTCTTC
CSDSGTGNEQFF
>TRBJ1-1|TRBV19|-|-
TGTGCCAGTAGTACAGGGGACACTGAAGCTTTCTTT
CASSTGDTEAFF
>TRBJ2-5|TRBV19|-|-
TGTGCCAGTAGCCCATCTGGGTCGCAATTCCAAGAGACCCAGTACTTC
CASSPSGSQFQETQYF
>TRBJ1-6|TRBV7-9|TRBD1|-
TGTGCCAGCAGCCAAGATCCAAGGACAGGGACACCCCTCCACTTT
CASSQDPRTGTPLHF
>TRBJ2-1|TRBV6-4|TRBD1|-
TGTGCCAGCAGTGGGGACAGCTACAATGAGCAGTTCTTC
CASSGDSYNEQFF
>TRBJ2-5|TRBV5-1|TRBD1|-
TGCGCCAGCAGCGGGGGACAGGGGAAAAGAGAGACCCAGTACTTC
CASSGGQGKRETQYF
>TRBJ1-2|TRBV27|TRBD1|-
TGTGCCAGCAGTTACGGGACAGGGGCCGGCGGCTACACCTTC
CASSYGTGAGGYTF
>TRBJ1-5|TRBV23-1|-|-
TGCGCCAGCAGCCAAGATTGGGCCCAGCCCCAGCATTTT
CASSQDWAQPQHF
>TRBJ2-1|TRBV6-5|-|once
TGTGCCAGCAGGGACATAGGTGTGAATGAGCAGTTCTTC
CASRDIGVNEQFF
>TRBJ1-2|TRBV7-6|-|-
TGTGCCAGCAGCTTAGGTCCGGGAGACTATGGCTACACCTTC
CASSLGPGDYGYTF
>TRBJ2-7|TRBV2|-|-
TGTGCCAGCAGTGAAGTTCTCTCCTACGAGCAGTACTTC
CASSEVLSYEQYF
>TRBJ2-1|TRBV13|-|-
TGTGCCAGCAGCCCCGGCGCGGGCTACAATGAGCAGTTCTTC
CASSPGAGYNEQFF
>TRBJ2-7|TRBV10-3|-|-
TGTGCCATCAGCACCCCGGACTTGACCTACGAGCAGTACTTC
CAISTPDLTYEQYF
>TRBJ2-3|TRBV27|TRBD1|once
TGTGCCAGCAGTACGTTGACAGGGTCAGATACGCAGTATTTT
CASSTLTGSDTQYF
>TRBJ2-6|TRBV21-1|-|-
TGTGCCAGCAGCCTACCGGCCCTGACAGGGCTCTCTGGGGCCAACGTCCTGACTTTC
CASSLPALTGLSGANVLTF
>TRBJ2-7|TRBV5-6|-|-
TGTGCCAGCAGCTCCAGACAGGCTCTCTCCTACGAGCAGTACTTC
CASSSRQALSYEQYF
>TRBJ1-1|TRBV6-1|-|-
TGTGCCAGCAGTGAATGGGACGGGAACACTGAAGCTTTCTTT
CASSEWDGNTEAFF
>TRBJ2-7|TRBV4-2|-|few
TGTGCCAGCAGCCAACTCCTAGGGAAGTACGAGCAGTACTTC
CASSQLLGKYEQYF
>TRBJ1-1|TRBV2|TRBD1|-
TGTGCCAGCAGCCTTCCGGACAGGGCGAACACTGAAGCTTTCTTT
CASSLPDRANTEAFF
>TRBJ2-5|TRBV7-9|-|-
TGTGCCAGCAGCTTAGCCGCAGGGCAAGAGACCCAGTACTTC
CASSLAAGQETQYF
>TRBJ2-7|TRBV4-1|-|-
TGCGCCAGCAGCCAGTGGGAAGATCACAATTACTACGAGCAGTACTTC
CASSQWEDHNYYEQYF
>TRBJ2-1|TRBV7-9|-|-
TGTGCCAGCAGCTTAGAATGGGCCCAAACCTACAATGAGCAGTTCTTC
CASSLEWAQTYNEQFF
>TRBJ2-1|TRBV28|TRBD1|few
TGTGCCAGCAGCTCCACCGGGACAGGGGTCTTCGGGGAGCAGTTCTTC
CASSSTGTGVFGEQFF
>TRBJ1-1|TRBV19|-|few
TGTGCCAGTAGTATAAGGCAGGATCAGAACACTGAAGCTTTCTTT
CASSIRQDQNTEAFF
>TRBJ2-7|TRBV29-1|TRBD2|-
TGCAGCGCCTCCGGACTAGCGAACTCCTACGAGCAGTACTTC
CSASGLANSYEQYF
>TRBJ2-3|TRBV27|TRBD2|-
TGTGCCAGCGGGTCTAGCGGGTGGGTCCCAGATACGCAGTATTTT
CASGSSGWVPDTQYF
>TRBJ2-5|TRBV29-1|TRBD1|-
TGCAGCGTAACAGGGGTCTTACAAGAGACCCAGTACTTC
CSVTGVLQETQYF
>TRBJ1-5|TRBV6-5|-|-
TGTGCCAGCACCCAGTATAGCAATCAGCCCCAGCATTTT
CASTQYSNQPQHF
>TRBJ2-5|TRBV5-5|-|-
TGTGCCAGCAGCTTGGGGACATCTCCGAGGGAGACCCAGTACTTC
CASSLGTSPRETQYF
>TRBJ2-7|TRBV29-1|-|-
TGCAGTGCATCCTGGTCGCTCGAGCAGTACTTC
CSASWSLEQYF
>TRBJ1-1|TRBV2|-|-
TGTGCCAGCAGCTACGGGGGCGGCACTGAAGCTTTCTTT
CASSYGGGTEAFF
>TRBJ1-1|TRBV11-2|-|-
TGTGCCAGCAGCTTCCAAGGACAGATTGACAGTGAAGCTTTCTTT
CASSFQGQIDSEAFF
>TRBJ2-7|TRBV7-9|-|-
TGTGCCAGCAGCCCCACGACAGTACACTACGAGCAGTACTTC
CASSPTTVHYEQYF
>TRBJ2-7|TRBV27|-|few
TGTGCCAGCAGTCAAGGGATCAACAGGATTTCCGACGAGCAGTACTTC
CASSQGINRISDEQYF
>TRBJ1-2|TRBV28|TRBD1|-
TGTGCCAGCTCGAAGGGAGGGGGCAAGGGTGGCTACACCTTC
CASSKGGGKGGYTF
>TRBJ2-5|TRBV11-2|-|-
TGTGCCAGCAGCTCCTCAGGGAATACGGAGACCCAGTACTTC
CASSSSGNTETQYF
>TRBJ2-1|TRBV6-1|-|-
TGTGCCAGCGCCGTGGGGAATGAGCAGTTCTTC
CASAVGNEQFF
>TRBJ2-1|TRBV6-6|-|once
TGTGCCAGCAGTCAGGATACCAGAGGTGAGCAGTTCTTC
CASSQDTRGEQFF
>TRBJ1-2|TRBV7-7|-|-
TGTGCCAGCAGCTTAAGGGAGGGCCCGCCACAGGGCTACACCTTC
CASSLREGPPQGYTF
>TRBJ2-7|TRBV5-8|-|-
TGTGCCAGCACCACCAGTGAGATCTACGAGCAGTACTTC
CASTTSEIYEQYF
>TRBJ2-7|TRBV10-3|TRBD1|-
TGTGCCATCGCCGCGGAGACAGGGGGTCTAGGGTGGTACGAGCAGTACTTC
CAIAAETGGLGWYEQYF
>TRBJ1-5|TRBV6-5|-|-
TGTGCCAGCAGTTGGCCAAATCAGCCCCAGCATTTT
CASSWPNQPQHF
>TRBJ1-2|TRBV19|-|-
TGTGCCAGTAGTATCGGTCTACAGTCCTACACCTTC
CASSIGLQSYTF
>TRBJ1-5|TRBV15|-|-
TGTGCCACCAAGGATGATAGCAATCAGCCCCAGCATTTT
CATKDDSNQPQHF
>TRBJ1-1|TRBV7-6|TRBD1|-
TGTGCCAGCAGCGACCGGGACAGGGCCCCTGAAGCTTTCTTT
CASSDRDRAPEAFF
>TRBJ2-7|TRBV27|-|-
TGTGCCAGCAGTGACCCTAACTCCTACGAGCAGTACTTC
CASSDPNSYEQYF
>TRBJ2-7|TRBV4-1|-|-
TGCGCCACCCGGGGAGGAGTCTCCTACGAGCAGTACTTC
CATRGGVSYEQYF
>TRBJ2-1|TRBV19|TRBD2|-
TGTGCCAGTAGTATCGGGACTAGCGGGAGCCTATACAATGAGCAGTTCTTC
CASSIGTSGSLYNEQFF
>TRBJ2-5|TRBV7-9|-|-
TGTGCCAGCAGCTCCGGATACAGGGAAATCCAAGAGACCCAGTACTTC
CASSSGYREIQETQYF